A selection of T cell receptor beta chains follows, all from one sample in a study of blood T cell repertoires in COVID-19. Assay used: immunoSEQ multiplex PCR; TCRdb lists only in-frame clones, some missing. Among approximately 250,000 clones listed, more than 75% were seen once. Sequenced sample: PBMCs or T cells enriched from blood (not recorded which). These receptors were obtained from a woman between 55 and 75 years old in a cohort exposed to, infected with or recovered from COVID-19 (not recorded which). Both conserved end residues are part of each CDR3. The D gene is left open where the match is weak. Where a row states a size, it is once, few, many or the class of an expanded clone; other rows omit it.

TRBJ2-3	.	TRBV28	.	TGTGCCAGCAGTACGGGATATACGCAGTATTTT	CASSTGYTQYF
TRBJ1-1	.	TRBV28	.	TGTGCCAGCAGTCCCCTTTCTACAGGGTTCGCTGAAGCTTTCTTT	CASSPLSTGFAEAFF
TRBJ2-5	.	TRBV7-9	TRBD2	TGTGCCAGCAGCTTAGCGCTCACTAGCGGGAGAGAAGAGACCCAGTACTTC	CASSLALTSGREETQYF
TRBJ1-1	.	TRBV19	.	TGTGCCAGTAGTATCGTGAACACTGAAGCTTTCTTT	CASSIVNTEAFF
TRBJ2-2	few	TRBV6-5	.	TGTGCCAGCAGTCTACTAAGTCCCGGGGAGCTGTTTTTT	CASSLLSPGELFF
TRBJ1-6	.	TRBV30	.	TGTGCCTGGAGTGTGTTCAGCTATAATTCACCCCTCCACTTT	CAWSVFSYNSPLHF
TRBJ2-7	.	TRBV5-4	TRBD1	TGTGCCAGCAGCTTGGAACAGGGGGGCTACGAGCAGTACTTC	CASSLEQGGYEQYF
TRBJ2-7	.	TRBV2	TRBD1	TGTGCCAGTTCTAGTCCGGGACAGGGGTCCCACGAGCAGTACTTC	CASSSPGQGSHEQYF
TRBJ2-1	.	TRBV7-8	TRBD2	TGTGCCAGCAGCTTAGGGCTAGCGGGAAACTTCCTTACGGACTACAATGAGCAGTTCTTC	CASSLGLAGNFLTDYNEQFF
TRBJ2-2	.	TRBV24-1	TRBD1	TGTGCCACCAGTAGGACAGGGGGCAACACCGGGGAGCTGTTTTTT	CATSRTGGNTGELFF
TRBJ1-5	.	TRBV20-1	.	TGCAGTGCTGTTCAGGATCAGCCCCAGCATTTT	CSAVQDQPQHF
TRBJ2-3	once	TRBV28	TRBD2	TGTGCCAGCAGTTCCCCGGGAGCGGGAACAGATACGCAGTATTTT	CASSSPGAGTDTQYF
TRBJ1-4	.	TRBV2	.	TGTGCCAGCAGTGAGGAGATTAATGAAAAACTGTTTTTT	CASSEEINEKLFF
TRBJ2-1	.	TRBV19	TRBD2	TGTGCCAGTAGTATCGGACTAGCCTCCTACAATGAGCAGTTCTTC	CASSIGLASYNEQFF
TRBJ1-3	.	TRBV2	.	TGTGCCAGCAGTCGACAGAGGTGGGGAAACACCATATATTTT	CASSRQRWGNTIYF
TRBJ1-1	.	TRBV6-5	.	TGTGCCAGCAGGCGACAGATGAACACTGAAGCTTTCTTT	CASRRQMNTEAFF
TRBJ2-3	few	TRBV9	TRBD2	TGTGCCAGCAGCGTTGGGACTAGCGGGAGCACAGATACGCAGTATTTT	CASSVGTSGSTDTQYF
TRBJ1-5	.	TRBV2	TRBD1	TGTGCCAGCAGTTCTAAGCCCCGGACAGGGAAGAATCAGCCCCAGCATTTT	CASSSKPRTGKNQPQHF
TRBJ1-2	.	TRBV9	TRBD1	TGTGCCAGCAGCGTGGTCGGACAGGGAAGCGGCTACACCTTC	CASSVVGQGSGYTF
TRBJ1-2	once	TRBV24-1	.	TGTGCCACCAGCAGGGATCCCTATGGCTACACCTTC	CATSRDPYGYTF
TRBJ2-7	.	TRBV6-5	.	TGTGCCAGCAGTTCCCCCAGTGAAAGATACGAGCAGTACTTC	CASSSPSERYEQYF
TRBJ2-1	.	TRBV7-9	TRBD2	TGTGCCAGCAGTCCCCTGACCCCGGGACTAGCGGGATTAGAGCAGTTCTTC	CASSPLTPGLAGLEQFF
TRBJ2-1	.	TRBV27	TRBD2	TGTGCCAGCAGCCGGGTCCGGACTAGCGGGACCCTCTACAATGAGCAGTTCTTC	CASSRVRTSGTLYNEQFF
TRBJ2-4	.	TRBV15	TRBD2	TGTGCCACCAGCAGCCTCCTAGCGGGATTGGCCAAAAACATTCAGTACTTC	CATSSLLAGLAKNIQYF
TRBJ2-1	.	TRBV3-1/TRBV3-2	.	TGTGCCAGCAGCCACAGGGGGGTTGAGCAGTTCTTC	CASSHRGVEQFF
TRBJ1-5	.	TRBV24-1	.	TGTGCCACCAGTGACAGGCAAAATCAGCCCCAGCATTTT	CATSDRQNQPQHF
TRBJ1-2	.	TRBV18	TRBD1	TGTGCCAGCTCAACGACCCCCGGGACAGGGAAGGGAGCTAACTATGGCTACACCTTC	CASSTTPGTGKGANYGYTF
TRBJ1-4	.	TRBV4-3	.	TGCGCCAGCAGCCATGGACTGGGTAATAATGAAAAACTGTTTTTT	CASSHGLGNNEKLFF
TRBJ2-1	once	TRBV7-3	TRBD1	TGTGCCAGCAGCTTAACAGGGACAGGGGGTCATGAGCAGTTCTTC	CASSLTGTGGHEQFF
TRBJ2-1	.	TRBV11-3	TRBD2	TGTGCCAGCAGCTTAGGGACTAGCGGGAGGGTACATGAGCAGTTCTTC	CASSLGTSGRVHEQFF
TRBJ2-2	.	TRBV10-3	.	TGTGCCATCAGCCCGGACAGCTCCCCCGGGGAGCTGTTTTTT	CAISPDSSPGELFF
TRBJ2-7	.	TRBV7-3	TRBD2	TGTGCCAGCAGCTTAATGAGCGGGACCTCCTACGAGCAGTACTTC	CASSLMSGTSYEQYF
TRBJ2-1	.	TRBV25-1	TRBD2	TGTGCCAGCAGAAGCCCGGGACTAGCAAAATTCTTC	CASRSPGLAKFF
TRBJ1-2	.	TRBV5-4	.	TGTGCCAGCAGCTTGGTACAGGGTGGCTACACCTTC	CASSLVQGGYTF
TRBJ1-5	.	TRBV12-5	.	TGTGCTAGTGGTTTGAGGCGGGATAGCAATCAGCCCCAGCATTTT	CASGLRRDSNQPQHF
TRBJ2-1	.	TRBV19	TRBD1	TGTGCCAGTAGTCACCGGGACAGTCCCTACAATGAGCAGTTCTTC	CASSHRDSPYNEQFF
TRBJ1-1	.	TRBV19	.	TGTGCCAGTAGTATAGACCGCCCCGGACTACTGAACACTGAAGCTTTCTTT	CASSIDRPGLLNTEAFF
TRBJ1-1	.	TRBV19	TRBD1	TGTGCCAGTAGTACCCGCGGGACAGTTATGAACACTGAAGCTTTCTTT	CASSTRGTVMNTEAFF